This T cell receptor (beta chain) stems from a study of beta chain features in type 1 diabetes. Overall study findings and caveats: For patients, the naive, central memory and Treg TCRB repertoires appeared more alike than for healthy donors. A moderate, significant TCRB CDR3 shortening appeared in type 1 diabetes across four CD4+ subsets.

Expressed TCRB transcripts were sequenced after all isolated RNA was converted to cDNA. Here immunoSEQ multiplex PCR was the method, and the copy in TCRdb shows in-frame clones only, minus some. The table shows around 240,000 clones, with more than 65% occurring only once. This clone was seen a few times. Its specificity is not known. Germline CDR1 MNHEY, CDR2 SVGAGI. This CDR3 comprises 15 residues. V dropped 5 bases and J dropped 0 bases, with 11 bases sitting between them. Populations isolated by sorting all had purity greater than 95%. The sample was naive CD4+ T cells from blood. The chain links TRBV6-5 to TRBJ2-4; D is unclear. The receptor was derived from a man under 40 in good health. The CDR3 bases are TGTGCCAGCAGTCGGACGTTTGGAGCCAAAAACATTCAGTACTTC. Translating gives CASSRTFGAKNIQYF.